A single sample is the source of the 24 T cell receptor beta chains below, sequenced in a study of T cells in Graves' hyperthyroidism and ophthalmopathy. The CDR3 regions of TCR beta were amplified from RNA transcripts. TCR CDR3 underwent first-round RT-PCR with the HTBI primer set. A single record per CDR3 protein comes from TCRdb applying MiXCR to the multiplex PCR reads. The sample yields about 290,000 distinct CDR3 sequences, about 15% seen once. Specimen: blood. Source of these receptors: a man aged 25 to 40 with Graves' hyperthyroidism.

This clonotype was recorded many times. The CDR3 DNA is TGTGCCACCAGGGACAAAAACAATGAGCAGTTCTTC. This sequence encodes CATRDKNNEQFF. The V and J genes are TRBV28 and TRBJ2-1; possibly TRBD1 for D (6 bases). CDR1 MDHEN and CDR2 SYDVKM come from the germline V gene. The CDR3 has 12 amino acids. V lost 10 bases and J 5 bases, leaving 12 bases between the germline ends.

This rearrangement joins TRBV5-1 to TRBJ2-2, with D perhaps matching TRBD2 (5 bases). CDR1 is SGHRS, CDR2 YFSETQ, per germline. Trimming removed 4 bases at V and 0 bases at J, with 13 bases between. The CDR3 length is 16 residues. CDR3 region: CASSGSSGSNTGELFF. The DNA of the CDR3 is TGCGCCAGCAGCGGATCGAGCGGCTCGAACACCGGGGAGCTGTTTTTT.

This clonotype has a count of ten or more. The junction shows a germline mismatch at one end, possibly a read error. V gene TRBV30 combines with J gene TRBJ2-7, with D perhaps TRBD1 (6 bases). Germline values: CDR1 GTSNPN, CDR2 SVGIG (reference sequence). The CDR3 has 14 residues. The CDR3 bases are TGTGCCGGGAGACTCCCGGGACACGGAGACGAGCAGTACTTC. Its translation is CAGRLPGHGDEQYF.

The chain couples TRBV5-6 to TRBJ2-2; 8 positions agree with TRBD2. With 4 bases clipped from V and 6 bases from J, the junction kept 11 bases outside the gene matches. Germline V gene sequence: CDR1 SGHDT, CDR2 YYEEEE. This CDR3 contains 16 residues. This CDR3 reads CASSTTSGRMPGELFF. CDR3 sequence (DNA): TGTGCCAGCAGCACCACGAGCGGGAGAATGCCCGGGGAGCTGTTTTTT.

The J gene is TRBJ2-2, the V gene TRBV28; 7 bases align to TRBD1. V dropped 8 bases and J dropped 0; count of bases not matched to a gene: 3. There are 14 residues in the CDR3. Germline values: CDR1 MDHEN, CDR2 SYDVKM. Here the CDR3 reads CASGGQTNTGELFF. DNA of the CDR3: TGTGCCAGCGGGGGACAGACGAACACCGGGGAGCTGTTTTTT.

The chain combines TRBV27 with TRBJ2-5, with no clear D. The V gene's germline CDR1 is MNHEY and CDR2 SMNVEV (reference sequence). V was cut by 1 base and J by 0 bases, with 6 bases left in between. CDR3 length equals 14 residues. CDR3 nucleotide sequence: TGTGCCAGCAGTTTATTACAGAACCAAGAGACCCAGTACTTC. The encoded protein is CASSLLQNQETQYF.

This clonotype was observed at least ten times. This chain connects TRBV27 to TRBJ2-5, with 10 bases aligning to TRBD1. Trimming took 6 bases from V and 5 from J; bases not matched to a gene: 12. The CDR3 has 16 residues. Per the germline V gene, CDR1 is MNHEY and CDR2 is SMNVEV (reference sequence). As DNA, the CDR3 is TGTGCCAGCAGCCCACGACAGGGGGCGCAGGGGGAGACCCAGTACTTC. It translates to CASSPRQGAQGETQYF.

To note about this clonotype: A much larger clone differs by one base, so this may be a read error. The chain joins TRBV3-1 to TRBJ2-3; no clear D gene. CDR3 length: 15 residues. CDR1 and CDR2 (germline): LGHDT, YNNKEL (reference sequence). The CDR3 bases are TGTGCCAGCAGCAAGACACATCGAAGCACAGATGCGCAGTATTTT. This codes for CASSKTHRSTDAQYF.

In its sample, this clonotype was seen many times. The chain employs TRBV10-3 and TRBJ2-3, with D possibly being TRBD1 (6 bases). Germline values: CDR1 ENHRY, CDR2 SYGVKD. The CDR3 runs 14 residues. V was trimmed by 6 bases and J by 2 bases, leaving 12 bases between them. CDR3 DNA: TGTGCCATCAGCTCACAGGGTCCCACAGATACGCAGTATTTT. Translated, it gives CAISSQGPTDTQYF.

The chain uses TRBV29-1 and TRBJ2-5, with D unclear. Germline V lookup: CDR1 SQVTM, CDR2 ANQGSEA. The CDR3 totals 12 residues. The ends were cut back, 2 bases at V and 1 base at J, with 5 bases in the middle. The CDR3, as DNA: TGCAGCGTTGAAAGTGGCCAAGAGACCCAGTACTTC. Amino acid sequence: CSVESGQETQYF.

This clonotype appeared a few times. The CDR3 sequence is CATVRGWGNNEQFF. The CDR3 region has the DNA TGTGCCACGGTACGGGGCTGGGGAAACAATGAGCAGTTCTTC. V gene TRBV10-3 combines with J gene TRBJ2-1; possibly TRBD1 or TRBD2 for D (5 bases each). CDR3 length: 14 amino acids. Germline V gene lookup returns CDR1 ENHRY and CDR2 SYGVKD. The ends were cut back, 10 bases at V and 5 bases at J, with 18 bases in the middle.

Ten or more counts support this clonotype. The V call is TRBV12-3 or TRBV12-4, the J call TRBJ2-7; the match to TRBD2 covers 12 bases. J gave up 0 bases and V 6 bases, and 9 bases lay outside the gene matches. The CDR3 is 17 amino acids. DNA of the CDR3: TGTGCCAGCAGCGGACTAGCGGGGCCCACACTCTCCTACGAGCAGTACTTC. Translation: CASSGLAGPTLSYEQYF.

The rearrangement uses TRBV7-9 and TRBJ2-5; 9 nucleotides line up with TRBD1. Germline V gene data show CDR1 as SEHNR and CDR2 as FQNEAQ (reference sequence). The CDR3 has 14 residues. The J segment lost 4 bases and the V segment lost 7 bases, leaving 7 bases of the junction unmatched. CDR3 bases: TGTGCCAGCATCGCAGGGACAGGGCCAGAGACCCAGTACTTC. It is translated as CASIAGTGPETQYF.

The V gene is TRBV12-3 or TRBV12-4, the J gene TRBJ1-3; TRBD1 might be the D (5 bases). The CDR3 length is 14 residues. V was trimmed by 3 bases and J by 6 bases, leaving 12 bases between them. For the CDR3, the DNA is TGTGCCAGCAGTTTTGGCAGGACACCAAACACCATATATTTT. Translated: CASSFGRTPNTIYF.

This rearrangement joins TRBV6-1 to TRBJ2-1; possible D gene TRBD2, 6 bases. CDR1 and CDR2 from the germline V gene are MNHNS and SASEGT. The ends were cut back, 6 bases at V and 10 bases at J, with 19 bases in the middle. The CDR3 contains 14 residues. CDR3 bases: TGTGCCAGCAGGGAGGGTGGAGGGGATGGGGAGCAGTTCTTC. It codes for CASREGGGDGEQFF.

This clonotype was seen repeatedly, ten times or more. The V call is TRBV3-1, the J call TRBJ2-1; D gene uncertain. V lost 4 bases to trimming and J lost 3 bases, with 13 bases between them. Germline V gives CDR1 LGHDT, CDR2 YNNKEL (reference sequence). The CDR3 consists of 15 residues. CDR3 DNA: TGTGCCAGCAGCCCACACACAGAAAACTACAATGAGCAGTTCTTC. This gives the protein CASSPHTENYNEQFF.

There are many counts of this clonotype. This rearrangement joins TRBV5-1 to TRBJ2-1; D is perhaps TRBD1 (6 bases). With 4 bases removed from V and 4 bases from J, the gap between germline ends came to 18 bases. The CDR3 totals 16 residues. Germline CDR1 SGHRS, CDR2 YFSETQ. The CDR3 DNA follows: TGCGCCAGCAGCCCTACGATCAGGGGAGAGTACAATGAGCAGTTCTTC. Residues: CASSPTIRGEYNEQFF.

This clonotype has a count of ten or more. The genes are TRBV28 and TRBJ2-5; D may be TRBD2 (7 bases). Trimming cost V 7 bases and J 2 bases, with 14 bases left between them. The CDR3 is 14 amino acids. Germline-derived CDR1 and CDR2 are MDHEN and SYDVKM. The DNA for the CDR3 is TGTGCCAGCATGGGGGGGGCACAACAAGAGACCCAGTACTTC. The encoded protein is CASMGGAQQETQYF.

In regard to this clonotype: A much larger clonotype is one base distant, so this may be a read error. Because the CDR3 is missing its conserved closing phenylalanine or tryptophan, this is likely a read error. This chain uses TRBV3-1 with TRBJ2-2; D might be TRBD1 or TRBD2, each matching 5 bases. The V gene lost 4 bases and the J gene lost 5 bases, with 14 bases spanning the gap. The CDR3 is made up of 15 amino acids. CDR1 is LGHDT and CDR2 is YNNKEL in the germline V gene (reference sequence). CDR3 protein: CASSPGDVGTGELFL. CDR3 DNA: TGTGCCAGCAGCCCCGGGGACGTCGGGACCGGGGAGCTGTTTCTT.

This clonotype appeared many times. This chain joins TRBV30 and TRBJ2-3; 10 bases are a match to TRBD2. Germline values: CDR1 GTSNPN, CDR2 SVGIG (reference sequence). The junction had 4 bases not matched to a gene; V was cut back by 0 bases and J by 4 bases. CDR3 length equals 15 residues. The CDR3 region is CAWSVLAGISDTQYF. The CDR3 DNA reads as TGTGCCTGGAGTGTACTAGCGGGAATCTCAGATACGCAGTATTTT.

J is TRBJ1-3 and V is TRBV6-1, with a tentative D call TRBD1 (6 bases). V was shortened by 2 bases and J by 2 bases, with 13 bases between the two germline ends. The CDR3 spans 16 residues. Germline V gene data show CDR1 as MNHNS and CDR2 as SASEGT. CDR3 sequence (DNA): TGTGCCAGCAGTGAATATGGCAGGGGAGCTGGAAACACCATATATTTT. Translated, it gives CASSEYGRGAGNTIYF.

This clonotype was counted at least ten times. The chain combines TRBV5-6 with TRBJ2-5; 15 positions agree with TRBD2. Looked up from germline, CDR1 is SGHDT and CDR2 is YYEEEE. This CDR3 is 16 amino acids long. J lost 4 bases, V lost 4 bases, and 5 bases had no gene match. The CDR3 coding sequence is TGTGCCAGCAGCCTAGGACTAGCGGGAGGGGTAGAGACCCAGTACTTC. The encoded protein is CASSLGLAGGVETQYF.

A word on this clonotype: One base away lies a much larger clone, so this may be a sequencing read error. The missing conserved phenylalanine or tryptophan at the end of this CDR3 makes a read error likely. This chain links TRBV20-1 with TRBJ2-7, with 8 bases fitting TRBD1. The germline CDR1 and CDR2 sequences are DFQATT and SNEGSKA (reference sequence). The CDR3 extends over 13 amino acids. V shed 4 bases, J shed 3 bases, and the junction held 5 bases outside the gene matches. CDR3 DNA sequence: TGCAGTGCTACGGACAGGGAGCTCTACGAGCAGTACCTC. Translating gives CSATDRELYEQYL.

This clonotype was recorded at least ten times. The V and J genes are TRBV28 and TRBJ2-3, with a weak D call TRBD2 (6 bases). Germline V gene lookup returns CDR1 MDHEN and CDR2 SYDVKM. V dropped 1 base and J dropped 6 bases, with 23 bases sitting between them. The CDR3 contains 18 residues. CDR3 in DNA: TGTGCCAGCAGTTTATCTAGAGGCCTAGCGAGTCGGTCGGATACGCAGTATTTT. This encodes CASSLSRGLASRSDTQYF.